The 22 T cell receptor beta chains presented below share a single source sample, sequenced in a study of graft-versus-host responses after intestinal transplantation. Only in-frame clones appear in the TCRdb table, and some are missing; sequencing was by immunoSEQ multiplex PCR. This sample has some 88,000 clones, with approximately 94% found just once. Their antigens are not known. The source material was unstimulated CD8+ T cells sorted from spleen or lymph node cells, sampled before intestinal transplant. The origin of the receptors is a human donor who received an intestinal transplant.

CDR3 residues: CASSFFGNQPQHF. The CDR3 region has the DNA TGTGCCAGCAGCTTTTTCGGTAATCAGCCCCAGCATTTT. The rearrangement joins TRBV5-8 to TRBJ1-5; D call uncertain. This CDR3 contains 13 residues. V lost 2 bases to trimming and J lost 4 bases, with 7 bases between them. Looked up from germline, CDR1 is SGHTS and CDR2 is YDEGEE.

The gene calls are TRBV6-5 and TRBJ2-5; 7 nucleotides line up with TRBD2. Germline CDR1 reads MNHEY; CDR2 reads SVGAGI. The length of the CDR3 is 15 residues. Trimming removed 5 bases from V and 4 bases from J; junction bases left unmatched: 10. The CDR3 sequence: CASSTGGPQGETQYF. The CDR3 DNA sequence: TGTGCCAGCAGTACGGGGGGACCTCAAGGAGAGACCCAGTACTTC.

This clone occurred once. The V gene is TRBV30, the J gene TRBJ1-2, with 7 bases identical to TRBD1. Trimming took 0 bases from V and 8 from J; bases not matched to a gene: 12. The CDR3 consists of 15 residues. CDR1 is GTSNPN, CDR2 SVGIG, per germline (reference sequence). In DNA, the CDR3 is TGTGCCTGGAGTGTACGAAGAGGGGGCGTCGAGGGCTACACCTTC. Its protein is CAWSVRRGGVEGYTF.

In DNA, the CDR3 is TGTGCCAGCAGCTTGGGGGCCCTCTCCTACGAGCAGTACTTC. Translated, it gives CASSLGALSYEQYF. The V and J genes are TRBV5-6 and TRBJ2-7; D unclear. Germline V gene data show CDR1 as SGHDT and CDR2 as YYEEEE. Trimming pared 0 bases from V and 0 bases from J, leaving 7 bases between. The CDR3 is made up of 14 amino acids.

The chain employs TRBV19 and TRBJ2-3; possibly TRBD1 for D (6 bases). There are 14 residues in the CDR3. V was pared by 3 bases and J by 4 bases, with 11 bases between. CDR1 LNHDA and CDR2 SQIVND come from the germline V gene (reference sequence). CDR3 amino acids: CASSIAGAADTQYF. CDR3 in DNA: TGTGCCAGTAGTATTGCAGGGGCGGCAGATACGCAGTATTTT.

The CDR3 is CASSFLGGGNEKLFF. The CDR3 DNA is TGTGCCAGCAGCTTTTTGGGAGGGGGTAATGAAAAACTGTTTTTT. The rearrangement uses TRBV7-9 and TRBJ1-4; a weak D match, TRBD1 (6 bases). The CDR3 is 15 residues long. Germline values: CDR1 SEHNR, CDR2 FQNEAQ (reference sequence). The V and J ends lost 3 bases and 4 bases respectively, with 12 bases between them.

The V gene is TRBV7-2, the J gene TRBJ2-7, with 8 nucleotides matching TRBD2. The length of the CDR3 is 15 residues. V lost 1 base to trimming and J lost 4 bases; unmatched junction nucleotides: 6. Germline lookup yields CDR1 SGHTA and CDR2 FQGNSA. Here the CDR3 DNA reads TGTGCCAGCAGCTTAGGTAGCGGGGTGGAGTACGAGCAGTACTTC. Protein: CASSLGSGVEYEQYF.

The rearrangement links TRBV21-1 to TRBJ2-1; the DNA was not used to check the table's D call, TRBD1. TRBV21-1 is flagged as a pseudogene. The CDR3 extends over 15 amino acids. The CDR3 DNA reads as TGTGCCAGCAGCCCTCGAGGGGGACCCTACAATGAGCAGTTCTTC. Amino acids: CASSPRGGPYNEQFF.

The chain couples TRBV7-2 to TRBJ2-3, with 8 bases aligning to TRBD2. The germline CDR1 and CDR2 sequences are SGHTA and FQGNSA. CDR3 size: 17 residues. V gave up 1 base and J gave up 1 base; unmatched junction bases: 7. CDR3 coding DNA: TGTGCCAGCAGCTTAGTCGCTTTTAGCGGGGGCACAGATACGCAGTATTTT. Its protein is CASSLVAFSGGTDTQYF.

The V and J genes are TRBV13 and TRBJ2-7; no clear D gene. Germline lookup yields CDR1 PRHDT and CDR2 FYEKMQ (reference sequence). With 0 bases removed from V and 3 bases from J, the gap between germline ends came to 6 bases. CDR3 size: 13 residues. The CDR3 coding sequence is TGTGCCAGCAGCTTAGGAGCCGGCTACGAGCAGTACTTC. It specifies CASSLGAGYEQYF. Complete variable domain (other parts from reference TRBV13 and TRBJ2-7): AAGVIQSPRHLIKEKRETATLKCYPIPRHDTVYWYQQGPGQDPQFLISFYEKMQSDKGSIPDRFSAQQFSDYHSELNMSSLELGDSALYFCASSLGAGYEQYFGPGTRLTVT.

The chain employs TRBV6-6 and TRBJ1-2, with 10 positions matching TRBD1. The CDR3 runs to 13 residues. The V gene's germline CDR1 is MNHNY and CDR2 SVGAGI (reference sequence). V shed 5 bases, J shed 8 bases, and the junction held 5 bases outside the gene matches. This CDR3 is CASSTGTGVGYTF. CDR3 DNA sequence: TGTGCCAGCAGTACTGGGACAGGGGTAGGCTACACCTTC.

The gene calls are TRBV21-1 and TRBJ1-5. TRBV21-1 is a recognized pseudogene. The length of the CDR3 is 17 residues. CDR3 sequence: CASSPRPPGLSNQPQHF. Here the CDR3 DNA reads TGTGCCAGCAGCCCCCGCCCACCCGGTTTGAGCAATCAGCCCCAGCATTTT.

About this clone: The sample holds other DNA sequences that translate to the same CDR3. The CDR3 protein is CASSPRGGGPSETQYF. In nucleotides, the CDR3 is TGTGCCAGCAGCCCACGGGGCGGGGGGCCGTCGGAGACCCAGTACTTC. The J gene is TRBJ2-5, the V gene TRBV7-7; 8 bases map to TRBD2. Germline assignment: CDR1 SSHAT and CDR2 FNYEAQ (reference sequence). The CDR3 length is 16 residues. Trimming cost V 5 bases and J 5 bases; bases outside gene matches: 13.

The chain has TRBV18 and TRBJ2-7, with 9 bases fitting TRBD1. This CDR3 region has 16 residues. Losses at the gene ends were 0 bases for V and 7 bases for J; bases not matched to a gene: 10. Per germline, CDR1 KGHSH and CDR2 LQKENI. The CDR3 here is CASSPPYGTGSGEQYF. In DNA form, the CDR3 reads TGTGCCAGCTCACCACCTTACGGGACAGGGTCAGGGGAGCAGTACTTC. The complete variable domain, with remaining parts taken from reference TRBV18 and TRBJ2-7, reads NAGVMQNPRHLVRRRGQEARLRCSPMKGHSHVYWYRQLPEEGLKFMVYLQKENIIDESGMPKERFSAEFPKEGPSILRIQQVVRGDSAAYFCASSPPYGTGSGEQYFGPGTRLTVT.

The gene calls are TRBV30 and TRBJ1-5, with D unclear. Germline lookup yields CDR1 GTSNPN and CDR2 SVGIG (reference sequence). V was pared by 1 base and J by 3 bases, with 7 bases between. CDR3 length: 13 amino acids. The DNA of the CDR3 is TGTGCCTGGAGTGCCCTTTCCAATCAGCCCCAGCATTTT. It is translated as CAWSALSNQPQHF.

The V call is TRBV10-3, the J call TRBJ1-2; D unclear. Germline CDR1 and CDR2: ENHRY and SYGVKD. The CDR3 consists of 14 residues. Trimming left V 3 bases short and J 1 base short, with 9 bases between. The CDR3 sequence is CAISDSIFNYGYTF. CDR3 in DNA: TGTGCCATCAGTGACAGTATTTTTAACTATGGCTACACCTTC.

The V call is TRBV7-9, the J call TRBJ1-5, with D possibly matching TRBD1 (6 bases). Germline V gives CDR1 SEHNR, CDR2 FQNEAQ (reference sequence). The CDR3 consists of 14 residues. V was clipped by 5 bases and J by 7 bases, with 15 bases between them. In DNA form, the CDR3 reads TGTGCCAGCAGCCGCGGACAGACGGGGCAGCCCCAGCATTTT. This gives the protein CASSRGQTGQPQHF.

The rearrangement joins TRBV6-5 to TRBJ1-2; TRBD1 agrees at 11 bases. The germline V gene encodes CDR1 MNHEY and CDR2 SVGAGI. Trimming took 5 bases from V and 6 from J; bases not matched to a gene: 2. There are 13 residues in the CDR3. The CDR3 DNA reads TGTGCCAGCAGTGCGGGACAGGGGGATGGCTACACCTTC. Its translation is CASSAGQGDGYTF.

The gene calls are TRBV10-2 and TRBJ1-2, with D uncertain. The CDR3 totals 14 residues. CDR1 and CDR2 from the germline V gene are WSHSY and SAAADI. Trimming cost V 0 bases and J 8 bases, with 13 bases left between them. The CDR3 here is CASSESWLGEGYTF. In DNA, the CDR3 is TGCGCCAGCAGTGAGTCGTGGTTAGGAGAGGGCTACACCTTC.

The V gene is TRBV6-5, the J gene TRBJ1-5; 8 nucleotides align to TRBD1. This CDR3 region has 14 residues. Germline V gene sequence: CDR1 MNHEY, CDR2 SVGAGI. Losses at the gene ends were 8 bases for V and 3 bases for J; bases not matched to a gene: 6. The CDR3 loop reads CASCPGGLNQPQHF. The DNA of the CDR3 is TGTGCCAGCTGCCCAGGGGGCCTCAATCAGCCCCAGCATTTT.

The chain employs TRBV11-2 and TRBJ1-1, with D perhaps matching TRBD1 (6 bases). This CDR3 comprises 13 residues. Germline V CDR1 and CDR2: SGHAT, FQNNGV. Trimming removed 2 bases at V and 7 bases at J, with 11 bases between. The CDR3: CASSLPGVDEAFF. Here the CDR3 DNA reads TGTGCCAGCAGCTTACCAGGGGTGGATGAAGCTTTCTTT. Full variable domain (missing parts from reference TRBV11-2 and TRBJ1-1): EAGVAQSPRYKIIEKRQSVAFWCNPISGHATLYWYQQILGQGPKLLIQFQNNGVVDDSQLPKDRFSAERLKGVDSTLKIQPAKLEDSAVYLCASSLPGVDEAFFGQGTRLTVV.

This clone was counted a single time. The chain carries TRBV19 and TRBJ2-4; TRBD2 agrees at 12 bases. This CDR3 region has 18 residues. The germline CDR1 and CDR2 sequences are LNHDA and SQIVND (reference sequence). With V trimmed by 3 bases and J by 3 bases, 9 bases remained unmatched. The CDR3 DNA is TGTGCCAGTAGTATGGGCCTAGCGGGGGGGCGAAGCAAAAACATTCAGTACTTC. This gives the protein CASSMGLAGGRSKNIQYF.